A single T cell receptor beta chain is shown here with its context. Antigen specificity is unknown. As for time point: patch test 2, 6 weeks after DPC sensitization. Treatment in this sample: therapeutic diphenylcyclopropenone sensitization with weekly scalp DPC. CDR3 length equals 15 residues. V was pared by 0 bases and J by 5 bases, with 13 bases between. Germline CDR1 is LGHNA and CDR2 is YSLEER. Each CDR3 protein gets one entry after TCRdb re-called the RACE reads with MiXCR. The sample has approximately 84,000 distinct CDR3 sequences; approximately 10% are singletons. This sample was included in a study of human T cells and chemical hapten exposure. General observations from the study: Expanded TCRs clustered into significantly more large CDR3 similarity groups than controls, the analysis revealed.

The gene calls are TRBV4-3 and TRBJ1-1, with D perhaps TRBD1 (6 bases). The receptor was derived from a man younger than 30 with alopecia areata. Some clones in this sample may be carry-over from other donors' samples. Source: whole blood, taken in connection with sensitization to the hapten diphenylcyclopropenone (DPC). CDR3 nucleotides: TGCGCCAGCAGCCAAGATGGATCAGGGGCTACTGAAGCTTTCTTT. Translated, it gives CASSQDGSGATEAFF.